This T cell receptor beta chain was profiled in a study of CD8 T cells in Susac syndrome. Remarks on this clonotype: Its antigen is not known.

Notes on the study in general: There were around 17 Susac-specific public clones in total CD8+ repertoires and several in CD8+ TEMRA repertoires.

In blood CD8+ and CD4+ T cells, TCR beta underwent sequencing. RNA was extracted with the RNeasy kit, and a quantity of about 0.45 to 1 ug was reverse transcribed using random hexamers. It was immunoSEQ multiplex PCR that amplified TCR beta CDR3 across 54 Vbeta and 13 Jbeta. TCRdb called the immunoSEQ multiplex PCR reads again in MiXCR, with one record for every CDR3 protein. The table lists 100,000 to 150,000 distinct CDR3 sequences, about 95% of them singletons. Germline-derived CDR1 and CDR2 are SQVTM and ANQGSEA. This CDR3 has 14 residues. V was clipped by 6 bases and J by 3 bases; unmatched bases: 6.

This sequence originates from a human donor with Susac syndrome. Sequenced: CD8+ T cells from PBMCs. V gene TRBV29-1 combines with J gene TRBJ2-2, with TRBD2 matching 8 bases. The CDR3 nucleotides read TGCAGCGTCCAGAGCGGGGGTGACACCGGGGAGCTGTTTTTT. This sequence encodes CSVQSGGDTGELFF.